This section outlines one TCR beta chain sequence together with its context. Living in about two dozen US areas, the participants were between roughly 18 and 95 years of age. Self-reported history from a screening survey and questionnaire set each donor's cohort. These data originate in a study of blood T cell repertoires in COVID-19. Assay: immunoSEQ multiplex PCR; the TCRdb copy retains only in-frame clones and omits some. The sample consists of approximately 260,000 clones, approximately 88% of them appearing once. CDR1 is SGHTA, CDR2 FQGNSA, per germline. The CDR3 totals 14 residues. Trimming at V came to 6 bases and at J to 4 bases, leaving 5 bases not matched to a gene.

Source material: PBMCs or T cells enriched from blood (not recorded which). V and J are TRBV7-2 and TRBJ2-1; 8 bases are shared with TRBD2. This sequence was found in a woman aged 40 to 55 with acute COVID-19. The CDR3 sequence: CASRPSGSYNEQFF. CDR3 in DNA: TGTGCCAGCAGGCCTAGCGGGTCTTACAATGAGCAGTTCTTC.